Listed below are T cell receptor beta chains from one sample, sequenced in a study of identical twins. Each CDR3 protein is one row after TCRdb ran MiXCR on the 5' RACE reads. The data hold 200,000 to 250,000 distinct CDR3 sequences, with under 10% observed a single time. In addition, the sample was reused for a study of yellow fever vaccine responses in identical twins.

Sequenced material: memory (CD45RO+) T cells sorted from blood. These receptors were obtained from a woman aged 18 to 35 in good health. CDR3s include the opening cysteine and the closing phenylalanine or tryptophan. The order of the fields is V gene, CDR3 length, J gene, clone size, D gene, CDR3 DNA, CDR3 protein. A D gene is named only where the DNA matches it firmly. A row's size may be missing; if present it is once, few, many or a size class.

TRBV6-1,14,TRBJ2-7,-,-,TGTGCCAGCAGTGACGGGGCGGACCCCTACGAGCAGTACTTC,CASSDGADPYEQYF
TRBV10-3,14,TRBJ2-2,-,-,TGTGCCATCAGTGAGCTAGGGGGGACCGGGGAGCTGTTTTTT,CAISELGGTGELFF
TRBV28,17,TRBJ2-7,-,TRBD2,TGTGCCAGCAGTTTTACCCTTACTAGCGGGAGCACCTACGAGCAGTACTTC,CASSFTLTSGSTYEQYF
TRBV5-1,14,TRBJ2-2,many,TRBD1,TGCGCCAGCAGCCTCGAGGGGGCCACCGGGGAGCTGTTTTTT,CASSLEGATGELFF
TRBV5-1,14,TRBJ2-5,many,-,TGCGCCAGCAGCTTAGTTACCGGCGCAGAGACCCAGTACTTC,CASSLVTGAETQYF
TRBV10-3,14,TRBJ2-5,few,TRBD2,TGTGCCATCAGTGATAGCGGGAGTAAGGAGACCCAGTACTTC,CAISDSGSKETQYF
TRBV7-2,15,TRBJ1-4,-,-,TGTGCCAGCAGCCGAAGTTTGGGACTGAATGAAAAACTGTTTTTT,CASSRSLGLNEKLFF
TRBV20-1,15,TRBJ2-3,many,TRBD2,TGCAGTGCTCCGAGACTAGCGGGAGTGGCAGATACGCAGTATTTT,CSAPRLAGVADTQYF
TRBV3-1,14,TRBJ2-1,few,TRBD1,TGTGCCAGCAGCATTTCTGACAGGGCCAATGAGCAGTTCTTC,CASSISDRANEQFF
TRBV3-1,18,TRBJ2-3,many,TRBD2,TGTGCCAGCAGTTCCCCTCGACTAGCGGGGGGTTGGACAGATACGCAGTATTTT,CASSSPRLAGGWTDTQYF
TRBV6-4,15,TRBJ1-1,-,-,TGTGCCAGCAGTGCCTCAACAGGGAAAGGCACTGAAGCTTTCTTT,CASSASTGKGTEAFF
TRBV12-3/TRBV12-4,13,TRBJ2-4,many,-,TGTGCCAGCAGTTCCCGGGACTTAAACATTCAGTACTTC,CASSSRDLNIQYF
TRBV7-2,14,TRBJ1-1,many,-,TGTGCCAGCAGCTCACCTGTAGGGGACACTGAAGCTTTCTTT,CASSSPVGDTEAFF
TRBV27,13,TRBJ2-3,-,-,TGTGCCAGCACTAGGCCCGGGGCAGATACGCAGTATTTT,CASTRPGADTQYF
TRBV28,15,TRBJ2-5,-,-,TGTGCCAGCAGTTTGCGGCAGGGGATGCGGGAGACCCAGTACTTC,CASSLRQGMRETQYF
TRBV7-9,16,TRBJ1-2,many,-,TGTGCCAGCAGCGGATCTCTTTACCCAGACGCCTATGGCTACACCTTC,CASSGSLYPDAYGYTF
TRBV12-3/TRBV12-4,14,TRBJ1-2,many,TRBD1,TGTGCCAGCAGTTTAGGGGGACAGGGATATGGCTACACCTTC,CASSLGGQGYGYTF
TRBV9,13,TRBJ2-3,few,-,TGTGCCAGCACCCGTGGTAGCACAGATACGCAGTATTTT,CASTRGSTDTQYF
TRBV6-5,12,TRBJ2-7,-,TRBD1,TGTGCCACCACAGGGGGCTCCTACGAGCAGTACTTC,CATTGGSYEQYF
TRBV6-1,15,TRBJ2-7,few,TRBD2,TGTGCCAGCAGTCCCGAGACTAGCGGTTCCTACGAGCAGTACTTC,CASSPETSGSYEQYF
TRBV20-1,11,TRBJ2-7,few,-,TGCAGTGCTAAGGCTAAGTACGAGCAGTACTTC,CSAKAKYEQYF
TRBV5-1,14,TRBJ1-4,many,-,TGCGCCAGCAGCTTGGAGGGGCCCGGCGAAAAACTGTTTTTT,CASSLEGPGEKLFF
TRBV4-2,14,TRBJ1-1,-,TRBD1,TGTGCCAGCAGCCCCGACAGGGAGAGCACTGAAGCTTTCTTT,CASSPDRESTEAFF
TRBV6-2/TRBV6-3,16,TRBJ2-5,-,-,TGTGCCAGCACCAATCCCCGACCGGGACTCGGAGAGACCCAGTACTTC,CASTNPRPGLGETQYF
TRBV27,14,TRBJ1-1,many,-,TGTGCCAGCAGTTTGGAGGGGCCGCGGACTGAAGCTTTCTTT,CASSLEGPRTEAFF
TRBV12-3/TRBV12-4,14,TRBJ1-1,many,TRBD1,TGTGCCAGCAGTCCGCGACAGGGCCAGACTGAAGCTTTCTTT,CASSPRQGQTEAFF
TRBV7-3,15,TRBJ2-3,few,TRBD2,TGTGCCAGCAGTTCGGGACTAGCGCCCACAGATACGCAGTATTTT,CASSSGLAPTDTQYF
TRBV12-3/TRBV12-4,15,TRBJ2-5,-,-,TGTGCCAGCAGTTTAACGGGGGCCGAGTGGGAGACCCAGTACTTC,CASSLTGAEWETQYF
TRBV27,14,TRBJ2-5,-,-,TGTGCCAGCAGTCCCAGCGGTACCTCCGGGACCCAGTACTTC,CASSPSGTSGTQYF
TRBV7-8,15,TRBJ2-2,-,TRBD2,TGTGCCAGCACCTCCGGACTAGCGGGAGTCGGGGAGCTGTTTTTT,CASTSGLAGVGELFF
TRBV6-2/TRBV6-3,14,TRBJ2-3,few,TRBD1,TGTGCCAGCAGATACAGGGGACGCACAGATACGCAGTATTTT,CASRYRGRTDTQYF
TRBV20-1,12,TRBJ2-5,few,-,TGCAGTGCTAGCCCCCTGAAAGAGACCCAGTACTTC,CSASPLKETQYF
TRBV20-1,14,TRBJ2-3,few,TRBD1,TGCAGTGCTAGTGGGACAGGGAGCACAGATACGCAGTATTTT,CSASGTGSTDTQYF
TRBV28,17,TRBJ2-7,few,-,TGTGCCAGCAGGCCCTCCAAAGCTGGTGGGGTATCCTACGAGCAGTACTTC,CASRPSKAGGVSYEQYF
TRBV7-2,16,TRBJ2-3,few,TRBD2,TGTGCCAGCAGCTGGGCTAGCGGGAGGGCCGAAGATACGCAGTATTTT,CASSWASGRAEDTQYF
TRBV10-3,14,TRBJ2-3,-,-,TGTGCCACCCTCTCGAGGCTAGCTGAAGATACGCAGTATTTT,CATLSRLAEDTQYF
TRBV6-2/TRBV6-3,16,TRBJ2-7,-,TRBD2,TGTGCCAGCAGTTACTCGTCTAGCGGGGTTCGGTACGAGCAGTACTTC,CASSYSSSGVRYEQYF
TRBV6-1,15,TRBJ2-7,few,-,TGTGCCAGCAGTGCCCTATGGGGGGCTCGGAACGAGCAGTACTTC,CASSALWGARNEQYF
TRBV11-2,15,TRBJ2-1,few,TRBD2,TGTGCCAGCAGCTCCCTTGGGGGACTAGTTGATGAGCAGTTCTTC,CASSSLGGLVDEQFF
TRBV15,15,TRBJ2-7,-,-,TGTGCCACCAGCAGAGATCCCGCTTACACCTACGAGCAGTACTTC,CATSRDPAYTYEQYF
TRBV5-1,14,TRBJ2-7,many,-,TGCGCCAGCAGCTTGGGTGACAGACCCTACGAGCAGTACTTC,CASSLGDRPYEQYF
TRBV3-1,16,TRBJ2-3,-,TRBD2,TGTGCCAGCAGCCAGTCAAGCGGGGGGGCCGCAGATACGCAGTATTTT,CASSQSSGGAADTQYF
TRBV20-1,15,TRBJ2-3,-,TRBD2,TGCAGTGCGGAAGTAGCGGGAGTTTGGGCAGAAACGCAGTATTTT,CSAEVAGVWAETQYF
TRBV29-1,13,TRBJ1-5,few,-,TGCAGCGTTGGCGCAACTAGCAATCAGCCCCAGCATTTT,CSVGATSNQPQHF
TRBV14,15,TRBJ1-2,many,-,TGTGCCAGCAGCCAAGAACCACACCGCCTGGGGGGCTACACCTTC,CASSQEPHRLGGYTF
TRBV6-5,13,TRBJ2-5,many,-,TGTGCCAGCAGTTCCTCGGGGCAAGAGACCCAGTACTTC,CASSSSGQETQYF
TRBV6-5,16,TRBJ2-7,many,-,TGTGCCAGCAGTTACTCGATGATGGGGGGAATCTACGAGCAGTACTTC,CASSYSMMGGIYEQYF
TRBV28,16,TRBJ1-1,many,TRBD1,TGTGCCAGCAGTTTTTCGGCAGGGGGCCGTTTCACTGAAGCTTTCTTT,CASSFSAGGRFTEAFF
TRBV7-8,15,TRBJ2-3,few,-,TGTGCCAGCAACCCCTGGCGGGGACGCACAGATACGCAGTATTTT,CASNPWRGRTDTQYF
TRBV5-1,15,TRBJ2-3,many,TRBD1,TGCGCCAGCAGCTTGTCCGGGACAGGTACAGATACGCAGTATTTT,CASSLSGTGTDTQYF
TRBV5-4,17,TRBJ2-2,-,TRBD2,TGTGCCAGCACCCCGAATGAGCGGGGGGCCACGGTGGGGGAGCTGTTTTTT,CASTPNERGATVGELFF
TRBV5-6,14,TRBJ2-2,many,-,TGTGCCAGCACGGAGATCCGGCGGACCGGGGAGCTGTTTTTT,CASTEIRRTGELFF
TRBV7-2,16,TRBJ2-2,-,TRBD2,TGTGCCAGCAGCTTAGCCCTAGCGGGAGGGATCGGGGAGCTGTTTTTT,CASSLALAGGIGELFF
TRBV20-1,13,TRBJ1-2,-,TRBD1,TGCAGTGCTAGAAGGCAGGGGGACTATGGCTACACCTTC,CSARRQGDYGYTF